The present T cell receptor beta chain was sequenced within a study of molecular identifiers for immune sequencing clone quantification. The germline V gene has CDR1 LNHNV and CDR2 YYDKDF (reference sequence). The CDR3 spans 14 residues. V was trimmed by 0 bases and J by 6 bases, leaving 12 bases between them. TCRdb reprocessed the PCR reads with MiXCR, giving one entry per CDR3 protein. Found here are under 800,000 distinct CDR3 sequences, 25% of them singletons; the top ten hold about 0.8%. This TCR was sampled from a human donor in good health. Some libraries in this study had Jurkat cell RNA spiked in. The sequenced sample was naive CD8+ T cells from blood, with Jurkat cell RNA spiked in. Subset specified: FACS-sorted CD8+CD4-CCR7+CD45RA+ naive T cells. The genes are TRBV15 and TRBJ2-7; D is possibly TRBD1 (6 bases). Written as DNA, the CDR3 is TGTGCCACCAGCAGAGACAGGACAGCCCTCGAGCAGTACTTC. Encoded protein: CATSRDRTALEQYF. The whole variable domain, remainder taken from reference TRBV15 and TRBJ2-7, is DAMVIQNPRYQVTQFGKPVTLSCSQTLNHNVMYWYQQKSSQAPKLLFHYYDKDFNNEADTPDNFQSRRPNTSFCFLDIRSPGLGDTAMYLCATSRDRTALEQYFGPGTRLTVT.